This passage covers 22 T cell receptor beta chains from one sample sequenced in a study of blood T cells in healthy people across ages. The use of a sample-barcoded 5' primer and a J-beta primer mix characterized a second PCR of roughly 7 to 12 cycles. In TCRdb, the 5' RACE reads were re-called with MiXCR into one record per CDR3 protein. The repertoire consists of about 830,000 distinct CDR3 sequences, with nearly 60% occurring once and the leading ten covering around 22%. The sample was blood. The receptors were gathered from a man aged 25-45 years in good health.

The chain links TRBV18 to TRBJ1-2; 11 bases align to TRBD1. V was clipped by 3 bases and J by 7 bases; unmatched bases: 4. CDR1 and CDR2 from the germline V gene are KGHSH and LQKENI. The CDR3 contains 14 residues. The CDR3 spells CASSPGQGAFGYTF. The DNA for the CDR3 is TGTGCCAGCTCACCCGGACAGGGGGCTTTTGGCTACACCTTC.

V is TRBV20-1 and J is TRBJ2-4, with D possibly matching TRBD2 (5 bases). Near its end, the DNA agrees better with TRBJ2-7, so the J call may be wrong. Germline loops: CDR1 DFQATT, CDR2 SNEGSKA (reference sequence). This CDR3 has 12 residues. The CDR3 region has the DNA TGCAGTGCTAGTCGACTATTTGACGAGCAGTACTTC. This translates into CSASRLFDEQYF.

This clonotype occurred a few times. The genes are TRBV7-2 and TRBJ2-1, with 9 nucleotides matching TRBD2. The CDR3 runs 15 residues. The germline gives CDR1 SGHTA, CDR2 FQGNSA. Losses at the gene ends were 5 bases for V and 3 bases for J; bases not matched to a gene: 5. CDR3 residues: CASSPSSGVYNEQFF. For the CDR3, the DNA is TGTGCCAGCAGCCCGTCTAGCGGGGTCTACAATGAGCAGTTCTTC.

This chain connects TRBV2 to TRBJ2-3, with TRBD2 matching 12 bases. Germline V gene data show CDR1 as SNHLY and CDR2 as FYNNEI. The J segment lost 5 bases and the V segment lost 5 bases, leaving 11 bases of the junction unmatched. CDR3 length equals 17 residues. The CDR3 sequence: CASSFSRLAGVGDTQYF. DNA of the CDR3: TGTGCCAGCAGTTTTAGTCGACTAGCGGGGGTCGGAGATACGCAGTATTTT.

The chain links TRBV20-1 to TRBJ2-4, with D perhaps TRBD1 or TRBD2 (5 bases each). Germline V CDR1 and CDR2: DFQATT, SNEGSKA (reference sequence). The V end was cut by 6 bases, the J end by 0 bases, with 18 bases between. The CDR3 contains 16 residues. Here the CDR3 DNA reads TGCAGTGCGGACCTGGGACCACGTCTAGCCAAAAACATTCAGTACTTC. Encoded protein: CSADLGPRLAKNIQYF.

The chain joins TRBV19 to TRBJ1-2; 11 nucleotides agree with TRBD1. In germline, CDR1 is LNHDA, CDR2 SQIVND (reference sequence). The CDR3 runs to 14 residues. J gave up 8 bases and V 7 bases, and 9 bases lay outside the gene matches. In nucleotides, the CDR3 is TGTGCCAGTATCCGGGACAGGGGGAGTCAAGGCTACACCTTC. As protein: CASIRDRGSQGYTF.

The chain links TRBV2 to TRBJ2-7; possible D gene TRBD2, 6 bases. This CDR3 is 15 amino acids long. Germline V gene lookup returns CDR1 SNHLY and CDR2 FYNNEI. V was shortened by 10 bases and J by 2 bases, with 21 bases between the two germline ends. The CDR3 DNA reads TGTGCCACCGGTCCCGGAGGGGTTGGGACCTACGAGCAGTACTTC. Residues: CATGPGGVGTYEQYF.

The rearrangement joins TRBV7-2 to TRBJ2-5; 9 bases align to TRBD1. The tail of the sequence fits TRBJ2-7 better, so the J call may be wrong. The CDR3 has 15 amino acids. Germline V gene data show CDR1 as SGHTA and CDR2 as FQGNSA. The CDR3 coding sequence is TGTGCCAGCAGCCGAGTAGGGGACAGGGCTAACGAGCAGTACTTC. The encoded protein is CASSRVGDRANEQYF.

The chain employs TRBV29-1 and TRBJ2-7; 8 bases are shared with TRBD2. Germline V lookup: CDR1 SQVTM, CDR2 ANQGSEA. Trimming took 4 bases from V and 3 from J; bases not matched to a gene: 17. The CDR3 contains 17 residues. This CDR3 is CSVVQGPGGLPLYEQYF. The CDR3 DNA follows: TGCAGCGTTGTTCAGGGCCCGGGAGGGCTGCCCCTCTACGAGCAGTACTTC.

The CDR3 protein is CASSSSSGPPGEQYF. The CDR3 DNA follows: TGTGCCAGCAGTTCTTCTAGCGGACCTCCGGGGGAGCAGTACTTC. This rearrangement joins TRBV28 to TRBJ2-7; 7 bases align to TRBD2. The length of the CDR3 is 15 residues. Germline assignment: CDR1 MDHEN and CDR2 SYDVKM. The trim removed 4 bases at V and 7 bases at J, leaving 13 bases unmatched.

This sequence joins TRBV29-1 and TRBJ2-7; D unclear. Trimming left V 5 bases short and J 0 bases short, with 11 bases between. Germline lookup yields CDR1 SQVTM and CDR2 ANQGSEA. The CDR3 totals 13 residues. CDR3 residues: CSVLSRSSYEQYF. The CDR3, as DNA: TGCAGCGTTCTTTCCCGCAGCTCCTACGAGCAGTACTTC.

For the CDR3, the DNA is TGTGCCAGCAGCTTAGGCCGGGAGGAGTACTTC. It codes for CASSLGREEYF. V usage is TRBV7-2 and J usage is TRBJ2-7; TRBD2 agrees at 7 bases. This CDR3 is 11 amino acids long. Germline CDR1 reads SGHTA; CDR2 reads FQGNSA. V shed 1 base, J shed 11 bases, and the junction held 2 bases outside the gene matches.

This chain uses TRBV20-1 with TRBJ2-1, with 11 bases matching TRBD2. J was trimmed by 5 bases and V by 6 bases; bases with no gene match: 6. The CDR3 is 14 amino acids. The germline CDR1 and CDR2 sequences are DFQATT and SNEGSKA (reference sequence). Here the CDR3 reads CSALSGRADNEQFF. The CDR3 nucleotides read TGCAGTGCACTTAGCGGGAGGGCCGACAATGAGCAGTTCTTC.

The chain uses TRBV12-3 or TRBV12-4 and TRBJ1-1; possibly TRBD1 for D (5 bases). The CDR3 runs 12 residues. With 6 bases removed from V and 5 bases from J, the gap between germline ends came to 10 bases. The CDR3 is CASSQGVTEAFF. The CDR3 coding sequence is TGTGCCAGCAGCCAAGGGGTTACTGAAGCTTTCTTT.

The chain couples TRBV9 to TRBJ1-2, with D unresolved. This CDR3 is built from 12 residues. Germline V gene data show CDR1 as SGDLS and CDR2 as YYNGEE. Trimming took 6 bases from V and 4 from J, leaving 10 bases between them. CDR3 coding DNA: TGTGCCAGCAATCGAGTCAGCTATGGCTACACCTTC. This sequence encodes CASNRVSYGYTF.

CDR3 protein: CASSIATGEQYF. The CDR3 coding sequence is TGTGCCAGCAGCATCGCGACCGGCGAGCAGTACTTC. V and J are TRBV9 and TRBJ2-7; no clear D gene. The ends were cut back, 4 bases at V and 6 bases at J, with 11 bases in the middle. Germline-derived CDR1 and CDR2 are SGDLS and YYNGEE. The CDR3 is 12 residues long.

V usage is TRBV5-5 and J usage is TRBJ2-7, with 12 bases lining up with TRBD1. Unmatched junction bases numbered 4, after V lost 3 bases and J lost 3 bases. CDR1 and CDR2 (germline): SGHKS, YYEKEE (reference sequence). The CDR3 runs to 15 residues. The CDR3 region is CASSSGTGGIYEQYF. As DNA, the CDR3 is TGTGCCAGCAGCTCAGGGACAGGGGGCATCTACGAGCAGTACTTC.

This clonotype was counted between two and nine times. The rearrangement joins TRBV20-1 to TRBJ2-1; possibly TRBD2 for D (7 bases). This CDR3 has 13 amino acids. V lost 5 bases and J lost 6, with 14 bases in between. CDR1 is DFQATT and CDR2 is SNEGSKA in the germline V gene (reference sequence). The CDR3 DNA is TGCAGTGCTCGGAGGGGGGGCCTCAATGAGCAGTTCTTC. This codes for CSARRGGLNEQFF.

The chain joins TRBV12-3 or TRBV12-4 to TRBJ1-1; D is ambiguous. The CDR3 spans 12 residues. Trimming pared 6 bases from V and 2 bases from J, leaving 7 bases between. DNA for the CDR3: TGTGCCAGCAGGCTAATAAACACTGAAGCTTTCTTT. It codes for CASRLINTEAFF.

This rearrangement joins TRBV20-1 to TRBJ1-4; tentative D call: TRBD1 (6 bases). The CDR3 consists of 13 residues. Trimming removed 5 bases from V and 5 bases from J, with 12 bases in between. CDR1 is DFQATT, CDR2 SNEGSKA, per germline (reference sequence). CDR3 sequence: CSAGIGQNEKLFF. The CDR3 DNA follows: TGCAGTGCTGGGATTGGACAGAATGAAAAACTGTTTTTT.

This chain uses TRBV28 with TRBJ2-7, with D possibly being TRBD1 or TRBD2 (5 bases each). The germline V gene has CDR1 MDHEN and CDR2 SYDVKM. The CDR3 loop spans 16 amino acids. Trimming left V 3 bases short and J 0 bases short, with 15 bases between. The CDR3, as DNA: TGTGCCAGCAGTTTCTCCGGGACGGGAAGCTCCTACGAGCAGTACTTC. This codes for CASSFSGTGSSYEQYF. Supplemented by reference TRBV28 and TRBJ2-7, the full variable domain reads DVKVTQSSRYLVKRTGEKVFLECVQDMDHENMFWYRQDPGLGLRLIYFSYDVKMKEKGDIPEGYSVSREKKERFSLILESASTNQTSMYLCASSFSGTGSSYEQYFGPGTRLTVT.

The chain joins TRBV20-1 to TRBJ2-7; the D gene is possibly TRBD1 (6 bases). CDR3 length: 16 residues. Germline V lookup: CDR1 DFQATT, CDR2 SNEGSKA (reference sequence). The ends were cut back, 1 base at V and 0 bases at J, with 16 bases in the middle. In DNA form, the CDR3 reads TGCAGTGCTAGAGGGTCCGGGACAAGGAGCTCCTACGAGCAGTACTTC. Translated: CSARGSGTRSSYEQYF.